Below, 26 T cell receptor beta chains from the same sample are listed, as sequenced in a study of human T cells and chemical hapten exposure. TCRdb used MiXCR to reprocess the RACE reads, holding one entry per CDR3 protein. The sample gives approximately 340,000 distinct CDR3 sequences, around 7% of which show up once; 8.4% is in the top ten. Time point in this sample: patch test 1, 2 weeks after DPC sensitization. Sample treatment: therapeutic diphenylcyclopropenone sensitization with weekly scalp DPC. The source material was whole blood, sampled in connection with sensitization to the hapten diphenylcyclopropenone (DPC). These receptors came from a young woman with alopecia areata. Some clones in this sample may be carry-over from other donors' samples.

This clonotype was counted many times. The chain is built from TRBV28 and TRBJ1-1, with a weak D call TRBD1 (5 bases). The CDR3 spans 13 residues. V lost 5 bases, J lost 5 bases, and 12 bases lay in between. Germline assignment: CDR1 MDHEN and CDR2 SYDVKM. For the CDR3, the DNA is TGTGCCAGCAGTCCCCAGGGATATACTGAAGCTTTCTTT. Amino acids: CASSPQGYTEAFF.

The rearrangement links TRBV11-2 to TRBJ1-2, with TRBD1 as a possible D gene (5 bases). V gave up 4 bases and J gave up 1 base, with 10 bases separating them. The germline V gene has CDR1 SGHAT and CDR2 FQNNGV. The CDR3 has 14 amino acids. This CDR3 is CASSSRQFNYGYTF. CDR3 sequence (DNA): TGTGCCAGCAGCTCCCGACAGTTTAACTATGGCTACACCTTC.

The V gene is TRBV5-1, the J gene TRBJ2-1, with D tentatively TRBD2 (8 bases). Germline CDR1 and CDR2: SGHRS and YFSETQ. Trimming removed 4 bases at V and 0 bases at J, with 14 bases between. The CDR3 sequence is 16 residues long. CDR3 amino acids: CASSISGDSSYNEQFF. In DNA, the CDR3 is TGCGCCAGCAGCATTAGCGGGGACAGCTCCTACAATGAGCAGTTCTTC.

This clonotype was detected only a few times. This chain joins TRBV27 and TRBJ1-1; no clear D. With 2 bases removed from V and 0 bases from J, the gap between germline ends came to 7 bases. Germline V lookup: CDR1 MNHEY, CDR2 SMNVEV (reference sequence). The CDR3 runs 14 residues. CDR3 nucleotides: TGTGCCAGCAGTTTAAATCCAGTGAACACTGAAGCTTTCTTT. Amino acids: CASSLNPVNTEAFF.

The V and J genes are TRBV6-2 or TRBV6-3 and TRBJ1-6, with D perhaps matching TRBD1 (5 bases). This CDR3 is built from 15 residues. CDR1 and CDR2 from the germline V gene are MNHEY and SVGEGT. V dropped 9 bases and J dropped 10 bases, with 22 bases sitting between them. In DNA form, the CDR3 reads TGTGCCAGTAATCTAAGCCGGGGACTGGGATCACCCCTCCACTTT. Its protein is CASNLSRGLGSPLHF.

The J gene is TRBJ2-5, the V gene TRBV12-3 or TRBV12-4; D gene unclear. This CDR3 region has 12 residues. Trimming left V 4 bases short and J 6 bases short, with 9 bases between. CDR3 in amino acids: CASSWVAQTQYF. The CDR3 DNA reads TGTGCCAGCAGTTGGGTAGCACAGACCCAGTACTTC.

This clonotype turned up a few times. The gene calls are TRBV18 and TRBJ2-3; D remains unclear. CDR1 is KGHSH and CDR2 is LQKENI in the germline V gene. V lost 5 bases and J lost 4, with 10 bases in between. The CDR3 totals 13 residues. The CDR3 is CASSAPDADTQYF. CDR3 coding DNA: TGTGCCAGCTCAGCCCCGGACGCAGATACGCAGTATTTT.

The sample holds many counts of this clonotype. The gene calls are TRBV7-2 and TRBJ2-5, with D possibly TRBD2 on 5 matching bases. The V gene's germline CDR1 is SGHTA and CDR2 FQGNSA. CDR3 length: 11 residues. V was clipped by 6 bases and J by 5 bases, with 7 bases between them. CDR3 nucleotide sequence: TGTGCCAGCAGTCGCGGGGAGACCCAGTACTTC. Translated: CASSRGETQYF.

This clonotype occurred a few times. CDR3 in DNA: TGCAGCGTTGGGGGACAGACTATCTACGAGCAGTACTTC. This sequence encodes CSVGGQTIYEQYF. The chain has TRBV29-1 and TRBJ2-7; TRBD1 agrees at 7 bases. CDR3 length: 13 residues. In germline, CDR1 is SQVTM, CDR2 ANQGSEA. The V and J ends lost 4 bases and 3 bases, in that order; junction bases with no gene match: 6.

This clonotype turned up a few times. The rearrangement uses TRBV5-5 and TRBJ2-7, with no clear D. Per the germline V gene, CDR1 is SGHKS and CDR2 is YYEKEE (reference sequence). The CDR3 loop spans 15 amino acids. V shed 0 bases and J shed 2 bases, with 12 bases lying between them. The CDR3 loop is CASSLELTSTYEQYF. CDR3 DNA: TGTGCCAGCAGCTTGGAACTAACCTCGACCTACGAGCAGTACTTC.

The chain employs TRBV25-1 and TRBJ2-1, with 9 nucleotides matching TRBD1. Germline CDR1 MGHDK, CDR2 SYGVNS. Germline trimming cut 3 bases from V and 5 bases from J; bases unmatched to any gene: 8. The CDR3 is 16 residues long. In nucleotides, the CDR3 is TGTGCCAGCAGTGACCTCGGGACAGGGTACGACAATGAGCAGTTCTTC. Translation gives CASSDLGTGYDNEQFF.

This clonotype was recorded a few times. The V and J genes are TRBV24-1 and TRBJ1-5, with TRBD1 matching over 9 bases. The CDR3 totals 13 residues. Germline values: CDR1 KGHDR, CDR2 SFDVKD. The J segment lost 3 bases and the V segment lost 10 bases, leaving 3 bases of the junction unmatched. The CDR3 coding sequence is TGTGCCACGGGACAGGGACTCAATCAGCCCCAGCATTTT. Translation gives CATGQGLNQPQHF.

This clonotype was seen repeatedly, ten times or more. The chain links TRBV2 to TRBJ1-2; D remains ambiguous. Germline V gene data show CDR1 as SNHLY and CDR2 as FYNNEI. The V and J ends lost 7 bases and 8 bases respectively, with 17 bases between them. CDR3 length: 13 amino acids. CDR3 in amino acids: CASIEDLQGGYTF. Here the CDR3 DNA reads TGTGCCAGCATTGAGGATCTCCAAGGGGGCTACACCTTC.

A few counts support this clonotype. The CDR3 here is CSARRDRGSYEQYF. The DNA for the CDR3 is TGCAGTGCTAGAAGGGACCGCGGCTCCTACGAGCAGTACTTC. V gene TRBV20-1 combines with J gene TRBJ2-7; D is tentatively TRBD1 or TRBD2 (5 bases each). This CDR3 has 14 residues. V shed 2 bases and J shed 0 bases, with 11 bases lying between them. The germline gives CDR1 DFQATT, CDR2 SNEGSKA (reference sequence).

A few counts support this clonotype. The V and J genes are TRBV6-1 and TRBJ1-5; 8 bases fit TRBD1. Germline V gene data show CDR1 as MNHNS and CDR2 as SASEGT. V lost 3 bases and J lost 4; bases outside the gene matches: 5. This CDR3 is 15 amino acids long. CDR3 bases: TGTGCCAGCAGTGACCAGGACAGGGCTAATCAGCCCCAGCATTTT. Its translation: CASSDQDRANQPQHF.

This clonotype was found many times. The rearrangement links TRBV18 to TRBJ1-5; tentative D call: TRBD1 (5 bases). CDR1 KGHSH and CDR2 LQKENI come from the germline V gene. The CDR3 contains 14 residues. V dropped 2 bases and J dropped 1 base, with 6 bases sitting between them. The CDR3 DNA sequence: TGTGCCAGCTCACCAGGGGGGAGCAATCAGCCCCAGCATTTT. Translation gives CASSPGGSNQPQHF.

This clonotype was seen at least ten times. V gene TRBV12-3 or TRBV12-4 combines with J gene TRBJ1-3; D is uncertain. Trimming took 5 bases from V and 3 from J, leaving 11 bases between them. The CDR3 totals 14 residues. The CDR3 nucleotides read TGTGCCAGCAGTGGTTGGGATTATGGAAACACCATATATTTT. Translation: CASSGWDYGNTIYF.

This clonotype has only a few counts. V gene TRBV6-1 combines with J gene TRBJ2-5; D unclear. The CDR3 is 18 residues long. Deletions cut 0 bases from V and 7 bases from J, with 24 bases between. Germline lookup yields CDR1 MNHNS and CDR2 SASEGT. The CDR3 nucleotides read TGTGCCAGCAGTGAAGCGCTTCCAGGTGCCGGCGGCGCACGGACCCAGTACTTC. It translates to CASSEALPGAGGARTQYF.

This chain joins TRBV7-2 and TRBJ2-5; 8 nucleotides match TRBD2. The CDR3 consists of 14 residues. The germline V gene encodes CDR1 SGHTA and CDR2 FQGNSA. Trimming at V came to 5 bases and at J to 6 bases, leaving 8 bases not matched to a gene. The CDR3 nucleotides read TGTGCCAGCAGCACCGGACTAGCACAGAAGACCCAGTACTTC. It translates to CASSTGLAQKTQYF.

CDR3 sequence: CASSSTGHEQYF. In DNA form, the CDR3 reads TGTGCCAGCAGTTCCACAGGGCACGAGCAGTACTTC. The rearrangement uses TRBV28 and TRBJ2-7; D is possibly TRBD1 (6 bases). V shed 4 bases and J shed 5 bases, with 9 bases lying between them. This CDR3 is 12 amino acids long. CDR1 is MDHEN and CDR2 is SYDVKM in the germline V gene.

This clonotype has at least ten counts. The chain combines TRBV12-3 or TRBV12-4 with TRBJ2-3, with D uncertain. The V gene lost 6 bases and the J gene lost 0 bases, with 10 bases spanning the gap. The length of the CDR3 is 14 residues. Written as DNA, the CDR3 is TGTGCCAGCAGGGGAAGGGTTAGCACAGATACGCAGTATTTT. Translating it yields CASRGRVSTDTQYF.

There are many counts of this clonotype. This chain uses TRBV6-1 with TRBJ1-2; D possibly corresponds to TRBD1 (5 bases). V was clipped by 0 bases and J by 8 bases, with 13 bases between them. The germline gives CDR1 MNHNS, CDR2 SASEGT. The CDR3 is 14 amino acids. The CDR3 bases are TGTGCCAGCAGTGAAGCAAGGCAGGGAAGGGGCTACACCTTC. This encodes CASSEARQGRGYTF.

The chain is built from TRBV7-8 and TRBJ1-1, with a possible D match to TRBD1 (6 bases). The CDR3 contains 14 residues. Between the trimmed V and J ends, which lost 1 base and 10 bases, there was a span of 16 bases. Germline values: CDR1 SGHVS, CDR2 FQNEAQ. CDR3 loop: CASSLVGQTVGAFF. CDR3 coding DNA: TGTGCCAGCAGCTTAGTGGGACAAACCGTTGGAGCTTTCTTT.

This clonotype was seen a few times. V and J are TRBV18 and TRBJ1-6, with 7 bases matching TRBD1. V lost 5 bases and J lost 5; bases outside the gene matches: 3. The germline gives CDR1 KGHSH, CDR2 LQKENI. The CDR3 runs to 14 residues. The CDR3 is CASSSTGNNSPLHF. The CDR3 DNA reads TGTGCCAGCTCATCGACAGGGAATAATTCACCCCTCCACTTT.

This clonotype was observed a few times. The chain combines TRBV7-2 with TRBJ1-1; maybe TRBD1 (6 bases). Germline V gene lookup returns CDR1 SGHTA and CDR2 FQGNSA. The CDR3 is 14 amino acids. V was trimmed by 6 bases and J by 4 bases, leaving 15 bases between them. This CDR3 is CASSPRGGGTEAFF. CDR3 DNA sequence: TGTGCCAGCAGTCCCAGGGGCGGGGGCACTGAAGCTTTCTTT.

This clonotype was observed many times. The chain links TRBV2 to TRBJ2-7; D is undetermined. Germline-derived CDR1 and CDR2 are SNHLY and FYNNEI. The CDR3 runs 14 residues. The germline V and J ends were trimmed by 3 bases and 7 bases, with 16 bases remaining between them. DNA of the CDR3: TGTGCCAGCAGTGAGCCAGGTATGCCTCGGGAGCAGTACTTC. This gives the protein CASSEPGMPREQYF.